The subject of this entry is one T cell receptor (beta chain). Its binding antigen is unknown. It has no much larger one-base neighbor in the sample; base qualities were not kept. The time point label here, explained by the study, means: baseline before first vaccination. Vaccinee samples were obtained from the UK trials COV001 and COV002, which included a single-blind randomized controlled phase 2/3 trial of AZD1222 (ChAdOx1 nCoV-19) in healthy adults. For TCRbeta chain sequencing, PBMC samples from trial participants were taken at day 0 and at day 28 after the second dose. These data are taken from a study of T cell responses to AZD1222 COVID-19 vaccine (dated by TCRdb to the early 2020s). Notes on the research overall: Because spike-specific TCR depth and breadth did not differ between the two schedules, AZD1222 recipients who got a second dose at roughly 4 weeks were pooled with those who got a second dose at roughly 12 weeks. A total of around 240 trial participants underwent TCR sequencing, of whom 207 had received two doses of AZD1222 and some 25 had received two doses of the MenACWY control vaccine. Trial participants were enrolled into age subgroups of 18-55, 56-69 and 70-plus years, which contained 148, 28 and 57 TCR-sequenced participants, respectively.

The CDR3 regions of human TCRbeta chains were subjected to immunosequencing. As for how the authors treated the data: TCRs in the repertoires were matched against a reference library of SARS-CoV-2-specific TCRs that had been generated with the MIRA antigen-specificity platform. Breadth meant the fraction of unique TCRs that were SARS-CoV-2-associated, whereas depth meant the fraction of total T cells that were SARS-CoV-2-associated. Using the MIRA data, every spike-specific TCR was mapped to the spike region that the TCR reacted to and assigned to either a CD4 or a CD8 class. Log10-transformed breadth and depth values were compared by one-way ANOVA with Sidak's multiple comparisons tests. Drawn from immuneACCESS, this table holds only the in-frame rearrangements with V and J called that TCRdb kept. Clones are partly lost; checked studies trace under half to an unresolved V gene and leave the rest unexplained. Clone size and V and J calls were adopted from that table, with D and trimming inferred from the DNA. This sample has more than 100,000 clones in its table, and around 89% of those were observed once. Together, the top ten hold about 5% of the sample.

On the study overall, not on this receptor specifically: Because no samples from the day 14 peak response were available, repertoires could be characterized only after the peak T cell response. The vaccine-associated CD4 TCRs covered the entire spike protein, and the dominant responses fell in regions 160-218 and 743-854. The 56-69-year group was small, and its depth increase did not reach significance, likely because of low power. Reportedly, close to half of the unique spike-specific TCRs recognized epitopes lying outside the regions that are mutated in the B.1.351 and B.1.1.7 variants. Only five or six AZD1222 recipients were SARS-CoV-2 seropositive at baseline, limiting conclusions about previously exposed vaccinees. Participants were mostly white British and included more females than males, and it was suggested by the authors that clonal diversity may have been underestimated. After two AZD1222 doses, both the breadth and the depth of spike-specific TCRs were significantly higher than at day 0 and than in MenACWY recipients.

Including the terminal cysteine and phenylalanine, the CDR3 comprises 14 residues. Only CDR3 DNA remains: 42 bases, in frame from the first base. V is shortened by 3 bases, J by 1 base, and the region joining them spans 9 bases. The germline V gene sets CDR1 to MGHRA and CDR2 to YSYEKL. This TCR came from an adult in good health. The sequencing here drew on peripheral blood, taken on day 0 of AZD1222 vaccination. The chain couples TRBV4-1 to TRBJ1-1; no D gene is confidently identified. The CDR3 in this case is CASSHAAANTEAFF. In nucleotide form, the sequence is TGCGCCAGCAGCCACGCCGCGGCGAACACTGAAGCTTTCTTT.